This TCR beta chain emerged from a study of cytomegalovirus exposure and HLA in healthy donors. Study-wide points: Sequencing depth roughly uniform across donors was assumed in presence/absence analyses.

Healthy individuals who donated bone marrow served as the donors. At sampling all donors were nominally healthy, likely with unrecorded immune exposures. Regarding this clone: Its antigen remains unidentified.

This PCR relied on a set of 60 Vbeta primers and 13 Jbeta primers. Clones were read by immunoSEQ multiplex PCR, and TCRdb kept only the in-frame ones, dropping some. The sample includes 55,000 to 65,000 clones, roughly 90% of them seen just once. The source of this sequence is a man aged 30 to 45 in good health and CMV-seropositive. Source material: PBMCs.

DNA of the CDR3: TGTGCCAGCAGTGAAGCGTGGCGGGGGAGTGAGCAGTTCTTC. Translation gives CASSEAWRGSEQFF. The V gene is TRBV2, the J gene TRBJ2-1; 7 nucleotides line up with TRBD2. V shed 0 bases and J 9 bases; nucleotides not matched to a gene: 5. CDR3 length: 14 residues. The germline CDR1 and CDR2 sequences are SNHLY and FYNNEI.